This is a list of T cell receptor beta chains from one sample in a study of a mutant IDH1 vaccine in newly diagnosed glioma. No antigen has been identified for these receptors. The method was immunoSEQ multiplex PCR; TCRdb's version includes in-frame clones alone and lacks a portion of them. The repertoire holds roughly 51,000 clones, with less than 85% as singletons. The sample in question was PBMCs, obtained from a glioma patient whose treatment included an IDH1 peptide vaccine. These TCRs come from a woman under 30 with glioma. Some clones in this sample may be carry-over from other donors' samples. CDR3s include the opening cysteine and the closing phenylalanine or tryptophan. The D gene is left open where the match is weak. Expanded clones get a size class; other rows say once, few or many, or leave the size out.

j_call d_call clone_size v_call cdr3_nt cdr3_aa
TRBJ1-2 - - TRBV4-3 TGCGCCAGCAGCCAATCTACAGCACCTCCCTATGGCTACACCTTC CASSQSTAPPYGYTF
TRBJ2-1 - - TRBV6-1 TGTGCCAGCAGCGACGGCTTACACAATGAGCAGTTCTTC CASSDGLHNEQFF
TRBJ1-6 - - TRBV27 TGTGCCAGCAGTTTAGGTGGGGCAGGGCCCCATAATTCACCCCTCCACTTT CASSLGGAGPHNSPLHF
TRBJ1-2 - - TRBV28 TGTGCCAGCAGTTCCCACAGGGCCGTTAACTATGGCTACACCTTC CASSSHRAVNYGYTF
TRBJ1-2 - - TRBV7-2 TGTGCCAGCAGCCCAACCGGTACTAACTATGGCTACACCTTC CASSPTGTNYGYTF
TRBJ1-1 - few TRBV4-1 TGCGCCAGCAGCCTCTCTACCATGAACACTGAAGCTTTCTTT CASSLSTMNTEAFF
TRBJ2-7 - - TRBV6-5 TGTGCCAGCAGTTACTTCAGTCCCGGGAGCTCCTACGAGCAGTACTTC CASSYFSPGSSYEQYF
TRBJ1-2 TRBD1 - TRBV6-1 TGTGCCAGCAGTGAAGAGTCAGGGGGGAACTATGGCTACACCTTC CASSEESGGNYGYTF
TRBJ2-7 TRBD2 once TRBV7-8 TGTGCCAGCAGCTTAGGGCACGGGACTAGCGGGGTCAGGAGGTCCTACGAGCAGTACTTC CASSLGHGTSGVRRSYEQYF
TRBJ1-1 TRBD1 - TRBV29-1 TGCAGCGTGCACCCAGGGGGCTTGGACACTGAAGCTTTCTTT CSVHPGGLDTEAFF
TRBJ1-1 TRBD1 - TRBV14 TGTGCCAGCAGCCCGCGGGGACAGGGGCTGGGGAACACTGAAGCTTTCTTT CASSPRGQGLGNTEAFF
TRBJ2-2 - - TRBV6-1 TGTGCCAGCCATCGTGTGGCGAACACCGGGGAGCTGTTTTTT CASHRVANTGELFF
TRBJ2-6 - few TRBV9 TGTGCCAGCAGCGTAGTGACGGGGGCCAACGTCCTGACTTTC CASSVVTGANVLTF
TRBJ1-2 - - TRBV9 TGTGCCAGCAGCGTAGGGGGTGAGGGACGTGGCTACACCTTC CASSVGGEGRGYTF
TRBJ2-7 - - TRBV11-3 TGTGCCAGCAGCCGCGGGACTTTCAACTCCTACGAGCAGTACTTC CASSRGTFNSYEQYF
TRBJ2-4 - - TRBV29-1 TGCAGCGCCCGGGAGAACCTAGCCAAAAACATTCAGTACTTC CSARENLAKNIQYF
TRBJ1-3 - - TRBV4-2 TGTGCCAGCAGCCAAGATGATGTAAGGGGTGTGGGTAACACCATATATTTT CASSQDDVRGVGNTIYF
TRBJ2-1 - - TRBV7-9 TGTGCCAGCAGCACCGATAACAATGAGCAGTTCTTC CASSTDNNEQFF
TRBJ1-2 TRBD1 once TRBV6-6 TGTGCCAGCAGTTACCCTCGACAGGGAGGCTACACCTTC CASSYPRQGGYTF
TRBJ1-1 - - TRBV5-1 TGCGCCAGCAGCTTGGCCGGGATGAACACTGAAGCTTTCTTT CASSLAGMNTEAFF
TRBJ2-7 - - TRBV14 TGTGCCAGCAGCCAAGAATACAGAGATAACTCCTACGAGCAGTACTTC CASSQEYRDNSYEQYF
TRBJ2-5 - - TRBV27 TGTGCCAGCAGGGGACGGATCCTACAAGAGACCCAGTACTTC CASRGRILQETQYF
TRBJ1-5 - - TRBV6-1 TGTGCCAGCCGTGCGAGGGGAGGCGACGGTCAGCCCCAGCATTTT CASRARGGDGQPQHF
TRBJ1-4 - - TRBV6-5 TGTGCCAGCAGAGCCCCCGAAGGAAAACTGTTTTTT CASRAPEGKLFF
TRBJ1-1 - - TRBV6-1 TGTGCCAGCAGTGAGAGGTGGGGCGCTGAAGCTTTCTTT CASSERWGAEAFF
TRBJ2-5 - few TRBV10-3 TGTGCCATCAGTGAAGGGGCGCGGGGTCAGGAGACCCAGTACTTC CAISEGARGQETQYF
TRBJ1-1 TRBD1 once TRBV6-5 TGTGCCAGCAGTCGGGGACAGGGGACTGAAGCTTTCTTT CASSRGQGTEAFF
TRBJ1-1 - - TRBV28 TGTGCCAGCAGTTTATTTCGCCCGGGGACTGAAGCTTTCTTT CASSLFRPGTEAFF
TRBJ2-5 - once TRBV10-3 TGTGCCATCAAAGCAGGGATTCAAGAGACCCAGTACTTC CAIKAGIQETQYF
TRBJ2-7 - - TRBV11-2 TGTGCCAGCAGCTTAGAAGGGATCCGGGGCCACTACGAGCAGTACTTC CASSLEGIRGHYEQYF
TRBJ2-2 TRBD2 - TRBV5-1 TGCGCCAGCAGGGGACTCGCGACGGGAGGAGGGACCGGGGAGCTGTTTTTT CASRGLATGGGTGELFF
TRBJ2-5 - - TRBV5-1 TGCGCCAGCAGCTTGGCCGGAGGGACACAAGAGACCCAGTACTTC CASSLAGGTQETQYF
TRBJ1-1 - many TRBV30 TGTGCCTGGATAGAGGGGAGAGCTTTCTTT CAWIEGRAFF
TRBJ1-2 - - TRBV2 TGTGCCAGCAGTCGACAGTCACCCTATGGCTACACCTTC CASSRQSPYGYTF
TRBJ1-1 - - TRBV6-4 TGTGCCAGCAGTCTCAGTGGAGGGGCCGATGAAGCTTTCTTT CASSLSGGADEAFF
TRBJ1-2 - - TRBV19 TGTGCCAGTAGTATACCCAGGGTAAATGGCTACACCTTC CASSIPRVNGYTF
TRBJ1-4 - - TRBV27 TGTGCCAGTAGGGGAGGACTTGCAACTAATGAAAAACTGTTTTTT CASRGGLATNEKLFF
TRBJ2-7 - - TRBV4-1 TGCGCCAGCAGCCTCGGGACTTCCTACGAGCAGTACTTC CASSLGTSYEQYF
TRBJ2-7 - - TRBV5-6 TGTGCCAGCAGCACCACACAATCAGCCTGGACCTACGAGCAGTACTTC CASSTTQSAWTYEQYF
TRBJ2-4 TRBD1 - TRBV5-4 TGTGCCAGCAGCTTGGCCGTTGGGACAGGGGTGATAGCCAAAAACATTCAGTACTTC CASSLAVGTGVIAKNIQYF
TRBJ2-3 - - TRBV7-9 TGTGCCAGCAGGATCCTTGGACAGACCACAGATACGCAGTATTTT CASRILGQTTDTQYF
TRBJ2-7 TRBD2 once TRBV18 TGTGCCAGCTTACCCGGGACTAGCGGGGACTACGAGCAGTACTTC CASLPGTSGDYEQYF
TRBJ1-2 - - TRBV2 TGTGCCAGCAGAGTCCCGGGGAACTATGGCTACACCTTC CASRVPGNYGYTF
TRBJ1-5 - - TRBV6-5 TGTGCCAGCAGTTACTCAGGTCCCGGTCAGCCCCAGCATTTT CASSYSGPGQPQHF
TRBJ2-4 - once TRBV5-6 TGTGCCAGCAGCTTTAGCACATCCCCTCTTCCCAAAAACATTCAGTACTTC CASSFSTSPLPKNIQYF
TRBJ1-5 - few TRBV28 TGTGCCAGCAGTCCTCACGCGGGGCCTGGCAATCAGCCCCAGCATTTT CASSPHAGPGNQPQHF
TRBJ1-2 - - TRBV6-1 TGTGCCAGCACCGAGGTTTACTGGGCCTTC CASTEVYWAF
TRBJ1-5 - - TRBV4-3 TGCGCCAGCAGCCAAGGGTGGGGGGTCCGTAATCAGCCCCAGCATTTT CASSQGWGVRNQPQHF
TRBJ2-2 - - TRBV7-9 TGTGCCAGCAGCCCCCAGGACACTGAGAACACCGGGGAGCTGTTTTTT CASSPQDTENTGELFF